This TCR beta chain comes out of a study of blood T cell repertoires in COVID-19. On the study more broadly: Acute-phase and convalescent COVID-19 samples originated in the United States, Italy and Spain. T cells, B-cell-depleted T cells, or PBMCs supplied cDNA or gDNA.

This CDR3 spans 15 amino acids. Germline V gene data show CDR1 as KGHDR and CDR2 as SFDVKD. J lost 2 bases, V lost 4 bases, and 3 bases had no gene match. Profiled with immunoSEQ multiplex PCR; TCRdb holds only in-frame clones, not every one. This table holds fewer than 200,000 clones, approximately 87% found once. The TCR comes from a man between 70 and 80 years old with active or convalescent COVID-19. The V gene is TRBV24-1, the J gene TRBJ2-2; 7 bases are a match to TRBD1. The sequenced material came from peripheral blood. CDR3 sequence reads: CATSDHRGNTGELFF. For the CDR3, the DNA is TGTGCCACCAGTGACCACAGGGGAAACACCGGGGAGCTGTTTTTT.